This entry concerns a single TCR beta chain. What it binds is not known. These data are taken from a study of cytomegalovirus exposure and HLA in healthy donors. When sampled, the donors appeared nominally healthy, though they likely had unrecorded immune exposures. The CDR3 extends over 13 amino acids. V trimming: 4 bases; J trimming: 3 bases; junction bases outside the gene matches: 3. Germline assignment: CDR1 SGHRS and CDR2 YFSETQ. Study-level findings and limits: HLA restriction was apparent for most CMV-associated TCR beta chains in a later analysis.

PCR amplification relied on 60 Vbeta primers (plus 13 Jbeta primers). This table comes from immunoSEQ multiplex PCR, and its TCRdb copy is limited to in-frame clones, with some not included. Of 90,000 to 140,000 clones listed, over 70% are singletons. This clonotype originated in a middle-aged man in good health and CMV-seronegative. Input material: PBMCs. The rearrangement uses TRBV5-1 and TRBJ1-2; 7 nucleotides align to TRBD1. The CDR3 nucleotides read TGCGCCAGCAGCAAAGGGACAGACTATGGCTACACCTTC. Its translation: CASSKGTDYGYTF.